These 30 T cell receptor beta chains originate from one sample sequenced in a study of beta chain features in type 1 diabetes. These receptors have no identified antigens. Study-level results: Type 1 diabetes patients showed a moderate but significant shortening of TCRB CDR3s in all four CD4+ subsets.

Expressed TCRB transcripts were sequenced after all isolated RNA was converted to cDNA. Produced via immunoSEQ multiplex PCR; TCRdb's table is partial and in-frame only. This table has about 640,000 clones, under 15% appearing once. What was sequenced was naive CD4+ T cells from blood. The receptors were sampled from a man in his thirties or forties with type 1 diabetes.

The table lists this clone with a few counts. This chain uses TRBV18 with TRBJ2-3; possible D gene TRBD1, 6 bases. Trimming left V 3 bases short and J 2 bases short, with 12 bases between. There are 15 residues in the CDR3. The germline CDR1 and CDR2 sequences are KGHSH and LQKENI. The CDR3 protein is CASSPRQEATDTQYF. CDR3 sequence (DNA): TGTGCCAGCTCACCGAGACAGGAAGCCACAGATACGCAGTATTTT.

V is TRBV9 and J is TRBJ2-2, with TRBD1 matching over 7 bases. Germline V gene lookup returns CDR1 SGDLS and CDR2 YYNGEE. This CDR3 has 16 residues. The V segment lost 4 bases and the J segment 3 bases; nucleotides outside the gene matches: 9. CDR3 in DNA: TGTGCCAGCAGCCTCAGGGGGACAGTCGACACCGGGGAGCTGTTTTTT. It specifies CASSLRGTVDTGELFF.

The J gene is TRBJ2-1, the V gene TRBV29-1, with 7 bases fitting TRBD2. CDR1 is SQVTM and CDR2 is ANQGSEA in the germline V gene. The trim removed 4 bases at V and 0 bases at J, leaving 6 bases unmatched. The CDR3 has 15 amino acids. In nucleotides, the CDR3 is TGCAGCGTTGGGGAGGGAGCGAGCTCCTACAATGAGCAGTTCTTC. It encodes CSVGEGASSYNEQFF.

This clone was counted between two and nine times. The chain recombines TRBV6-5 with TRBJ2-3; the D gene is possibly TRBD1 (5 bases). Germline V gene lookup returns CDR1 MNHEY and CDR2 SVGAGI. The CDR3 totals 15 residues. V dropped 2 bases and J dropped 3 bases, with 12 bases sitting between them. The CDR3: CASSYDAPGTDTQYF. CDR3 DNA sequence: TGTGCCAGCAGTTACGACGCCCCAGGGACAGATACGCAGTATTTT.

The chain couples TRBV7-2 to TRBJ2-7; the match to TRBD1 covers 10 bases. V lost 4 bases, J lost 3 bases, and 3 bases stayed unmatched. This CDR3 has 14 residues. Germline loops: CDR1 SGHTA, CDR2 FQGNSA. This chain's CDR3 is CASSSGQGNYEQYF. Written as DNA, the CDR3 is TGTGCCAGCAGCTCGGGACAGGGGAACTACGAGCAGTACTTC.

This clone has only a few counts. The chain has TRBV4-3 and TRBJ1-1, with D maybe TRBD1 (6 bases). This CDR3 spans 16 amino acids. V was trimmed by 4 bases and J by 0 bases, leaving 15 bases between them. From germline, CDR1 is LGHNA and CDR2 YSLEER. The CDR3 DNA reads as TGCGCCAGCAGCCCGACTAGTGGACAGCTGAACACTGAAGCTTTCTTT. Translated: CASSPTSGQLNTEAFF.

This clone was found a few times. The chain joins TRBV6-5 to TRBJ1-6; D remains ambiguous. Germline V gene lookup returns CDR1 MNHEY and CDR2 SVGAGI. V lost 6 bases and J 7 bases, leaving 7 bases between the germline ends. This CDR3 region has 12 residues. CDR3 coding DNA: TGTGCCAGCAGGTTGGGAAATTCACCCCTCCACTTT. Translation: CASRLGNSPLHF.

The chain is built from TRBV10-3 and TRBJ2-7, with 7 bases that match TRBD1. The V gene end was trimmed by 2 bases and the J gene end by 7 bases; junction bases not matched to a gene: 14. Germline V lookup: CDR1 ENHRY, CDR2 SYGVKD. The CDR3 consists of 16 residues. CDR3 residues: CAISEELGGGRSEQYF. The CDR3 bases are TGTGCCATCAGTGAGGAGCTAGGGGGCGGAAGATCGGAGCAGTACTTC.

With regard to this clone: Other nucleotide sequences in the sample specify the same CDR3. The chain combines TRBV7-2 with TRBJ2-5; D uncertain. The CDR3 loop spans 12 amino acids. Germline assignment: CDR1 SGHTA and CDR2 FQGNSA. Trimming cost V 1 base and J 1 base, with 1 base left between them. DNA of the CDR3: TGTGCCAGCAGCTTAGTCCAAGAGACCCAGTACTTC. This sequence encodes CASSLVQETQYF.

The chain recombines TRBV7-2 with TRBJ2-5, with D perhaps TRBD1 (6 bases). CDR3 size: 15 residues. Trimming pared 3 bases from V and 3 bases from J, leaving 14 bases between. CDR1 and CDR2 (germline): SGHTA, FQGNSA. CDR3 bases: TGTGCCAGCAGCTTTTACCAGGGGTTTGAAGAGACCCAGTACTTC. This codes for CASSFYQGFEETQYF.

The rearrangement uses TRBV4-3 and TRBJ1-6; D call uncertain. Germline lookup yields CDR1 LGHNA and CDR2 YSLEER. The CDR3 length is 14 residues. Trimming cost V 0 bases and J 7 bases, with 7 bases left between them. CDR3: CASSQDLRNSPLHF. The CDR3 bases are TGCGCCAGCAGCCAAGACCTCAGGAATTCACCCCTCCACTTT.

This clone was counted only a few times. The chain recombines TRBV4-2 with TRBJ1-2, with D possibly matching TRBD1 (5 bases). This CDR3 is 17 amino acids long. V lost 3 bases, J lost 8 bases, and 25 bases lay in between. Per germline, CDR1 LGHNA and CDR2 YNFKEQ. CDR3: CASSHSGTTMWPEGYTF. CDR3 in DNA: TGTGCCAGCAGCCACAGCGGGACTACTATGTGGCCTGAGGGCTACACCTTC.

This clone turned up a few times. CDR3 coding DNA: TGTGCCAGCAGCGTAGGTTTAGCTTATGGCTACACCTTC. This sequence encodes CASSVGLAYGYTF. The chain combines TRBV9 with TRBJ1-2; D ambiguous. CDR1 is SGDLS and CDR2 is YYNGEE in the germline V gene. The CDR3 is 13 residues long. V was shortened by 0 bases and J by 5 bases, with 8 bases between the two germline ends.

The CDR3 bases are TGTGCCAGCAGCCGGGTGGAGGAGCGCTACGAGCAGTACTTC. Translating it yields CASSRVEERYEQYF. The chain carries TRBV11-2 and TRBJ2-7; D is possibly TRBD2 (5 bases). CDR1 is SGHAT and CDR2 is FQNNGV in the germline V gene. The CDR3 contains 14 residues. The ends were cut back, 5 bases at V and 3 bases at J, with 14 bases in the middle. Variable domain in full (rest from reference TRBV11-2 and TRBJ2-7): EAGVAQSPRYKIIEKRQSVAFWCNPISGHATLYWYQQILGQGPKLLIQFQNNGVVDDSQLPKDRFSAERLKGVDSTLKIQPAKLEDSAVYLCASSRVEERYEQYFGPGTRLTVT.

This clone has only a few counts. V usage is TRBV7-9 and J usage is TRBJ2-2; D is unclear. Trimming took off 3 bases at V and 6 bases at J, with 8 bases between the two ends. CDR1 is SEHNR and CDR2 is FQNEAQ in the germline V gene (reference sequence). This CDR3 comprises 13 residues. This CDR3 reads CASSFVPPGELFF. The CDR3 DNA follows: TGTGCCAGCAGCTTCGTCCCCCCCGGGGAGCTGTTTTTT.

There are a few counts of this clone. The chain is built from TRBV19 and TRBJ1-1, with D tentatively TRBD1 (5 bases). Trimming cost V 4 bases and J 1 base, with 10 bases left between them. Germline V gene sequence: CDR1 LNHDA, CDR2 SQIVND (reference sequence). This CDR3 has 14 residues. The CDR3 DNA reads as TGTGCCAGTAGTAGACAGATACAGAACACTGAAGCTTTCTTT. This gives the protein CASSRQIQNTEAFF.

In this sample, this clone turned up many times. Within the sample, other DNA sequences also encode this same CDR3. The J gene is TRBJ2-7, the V gene TRBV7-2; unclear D gene. The CDR3 spans 11 residues. The V gene lost 3 bases and the J gene lost 0 bases, with 0 bases spanning the gap. The germline CDR1 and CDR2 sequences are SGHTA and FQGNSA. The CDR3 loop reads CASSFSYEQYF. DNA of the CDR3: TGTGCCAGCAGCTTCTCCTACGAGCAGTACTTC.

The chain has TRBV9 and TRBJ2-7, with 10 bases fitting TRBD2. V lost 1 base to trimming and J lost 5 bases; unmatched junction nucleotides: 9. This CDR3 comprises 16 residues. Germline-derived CDR1 and CDR2 are SGDLS and YYNGEE. CDR3 residues: CASSVLSSGGLDEQYF. The CDR3 region has the DNA TGTGCCAGCAGCGTATTGAGTAGCGGGGGGCTCGACGAGCAGTACTTC.

In the case of this clone: This same CDR3 is encoded by further DNA sequences in the sample. The chain couples TRBV20-1 to TRBJ2-1; D is unresolved. In germline, CDR1 is DFQATT, CDR2 SNEGSKA (reference sequence). This CDR3 has 10 residues. Trimming stripped 2 bases from V and 5 bases from J, with 1 base between. CDR3 sequence (DNA): TGCAGTGCTAGAAACAATGAGCAGTTCTTC. Its translation is CSARNNEQFF.

This clone came up a few times. The chain recombines TRBV27 with TRBJ2-3, with 9 bases identical to TRBD2. With V trimmed by 5 bases and J by 4 bases, 10 bases remained unmatched. CDR1 and CDR2 from the germline V gene are MNHEY and SMNVEV (reference sequence). This CDR3 has 16 amino acids. CDR3 protein: CASSPSGGYESDTQYF. The CDR3 bases are TGTGCCAGCAGTCCAAGCGGGGGGTATGAATCAGATACGCAGTATTTT.

This clone was seen only a few times. The chain employs TRBV7-9 and TRBJ2-3, with unresolved D. Trimming left V 9 bases short and J 1 base short, with 14 bases between. In germline, CDR1 is SEHNR, CDR2 FQNEAQ (reference sequence). This CDR3 comprises 14 residues. The DNA of the CDR3 is TGTGCCAGTCAGGAACGAAGTGGCACAGATACGCAGTATTTT. This sequence encodes CASQERSGTDTQYF.

The chain joins TRBV9 to TRBJ2-1, with D possibly being TRBD1 (6 bases). This CDR3 has 14 residues. V lost 2 bases to trimming and J lost 4 bases, with 10 bases between them. Germline values: CDR1 SGDLS, CDR2 YYNGEE. The CDR3 reads CASSVRGGYNEQFF. The CDR3 DNA is TGTGCCAGCAGCGTCAGGGGTGGGTACAATGAGCAGTTCTTC.

This clone was found a few times. The rearrangement links TRBV28 to TRBJ2-5, with a possible D match to TRBD1 (6 bases). V lost 7 bases to trimming and J lost 7 bases, with 19 bases between them. In germline, CDR1 is MDHEN, CDR2 SYDVKM. This CDR3 contains 14 residues. This CDR3 reads CASTLTGTGRTQYF. CDR3 bases: TGTGCCAGCACCTTGACAGGCACGGGAAGGACCCAGTACTTC.

This clone has a handful of counts. The V gene is TRBV28, the J gene TRBJ2-7, with D possibly being TRBD1 (6 bases). V was trimmed by 2 bases and J by 3 bases, leaving 11 bases between them. The CDR3 is 14 residues long. Germline CDR1 reads MDHEN; CDR2 reads SYDVKM. Written as DNA, the CDR3 is TGTGCCAGCAGTTTACCGGGACAAATCTACGAGCAGTACTTC. It yields the protein CASSLPGQIYEQYF.

The V gene is TRBV14, the J gene TRBJ2-1, with D perhaps matching TRBD2 (5 bases). The CDR3 spans 17 residues. V lost 5 bases, J lost 2 bases, and 19 bases lay in between. Germline lookup yields CDR1 SGHDN and CDR2 FVKESK. CDR3: CASSEMDLALPYNEQFF. CDR3 nucleotide sequence: TGTGCCAGCAGCGAAATGGACCTAGCCCTACCCTACAATGAGCAGTTCTTC.

This clone was seen a handful of times. V usage is TRBV28 and J usage is TRBJ1-3; no definite D call. In germline, CDR1 is MDHEN, CDR2 SYDVKM. The CDR3 is 11 amino acids. V shed 7 bases and J shed 7 bases, with 8 bases lying between them. DNA of the CDR3: TGTGCCAGCACCAATGGGAACACCATATATTTT. Protein sequence: CASTNGNTIYF.

This clone occurred a few times. The chain couples TRBV7-2 to TRBJ2-1; D unresolved. This CDR3 is built from 13 residues. Deletions cut 1 base from V and 7 bases from J, with 8 bases between. Germline CDR1 and CDR2: SGHTA and FQGNSA. CDR3 sequence (DNA): TGTGCCAGCAGCTTAGATTGGGGTAATGAGCAGTTCTTC. This gives the protein CASSLDWGNEQFF.

This clone showed up just once. The rearrangement uses TRBV14 and TRBJ2-5; D possibly matches TRBD1 or TRBD2 (5 bases each). Germline V CDR1 and CDR2: SGHDN, FVKESK. V was shortened by 2 bases and J by 2 bases, with 12 bases between the two germline ends. CDR3 length equals 15 residues. The CDR3 nucleotides are TGTGCCAGCAGCCAACACGGGACCAAGCAAGAGACCCAGTACTTC. This translates into CASSQHGTKQETQYF.

The sample holds a few counts of this clone. V is TRBV30 and J is TRBJ2-1, with 8 bases matching TRBD2. Germline V CDR1 and CDR2: GTSNPN, SVGIG (reference sequence). With 4 bases clipped from V and 4 bases from J, the junction kept 9 bases outside the gene matches. This CDR3 region has 15 residues. CDR3 sequence (DNA): TGTGCCTGGACTATCCAACGGGGGGGTTACAATGAGCAGTTCTTC. Encoded protein: CAWTIQRGGYNEQFF.

This chain joins TRBV18 and TRBJ1-2; 7 bases line up with TRBD1. Germline assignment: CDR1 KGHSH and CDR2 LQKENI. The CDR3 totals 12 residues. V trimming: 7 bases; J trimming: 4 bases; junction bases outside the gene matches: 3. The DNA for the CDR3 is TGTGCCAGCTTGGGACAGTCCTATGGCTACACCTTC. The encoded protein is CASLGQSYGYTF.